This T cell receptor beta chain was documented in a study of blood T cell repertoires in COVID-19. Clones were read by immunoSEQ multiplex PCR, and TCRdb kept only the in-frame ones, dropping some. This table has about 120,000 clones, over 75% appearing once. Trimming took off 3 bases at V and 4 bases at J, with 11 bases between the two ends. The length of the CDR3 is 14 residues. Germline V CDR1 and CDR2: SGDLS, YYNGEE. This clone was seen a handful of times. The TCR was taken from a man in his fifties or sixties with active or convalescent COVID-19. This chain links TRBV9 with TRBJ2-1, with D maybe TRBD2 (6 bases). Sequencing was carried out using peripheral blood. CDR3 loop: CASSANGGYNEQFF. The CDR3 coding sequence is TGTGCCAGCAGCGCGAACGGGGGTTACAATGAGCAGTTCTTC. The entire variable domain, with the rest obtained from reference TRBV9 and TRBJ2-1, is as follows: DSGVTQTPKHLITATGQRVTLRCSPRSGDLSVYWYQQSLDQGLQFLIQYYNGEERAKGNILERFSAQQFPDLHSELNLSSLELGDSALYFCASSANGGYNEQFFGPGTRLTVL.